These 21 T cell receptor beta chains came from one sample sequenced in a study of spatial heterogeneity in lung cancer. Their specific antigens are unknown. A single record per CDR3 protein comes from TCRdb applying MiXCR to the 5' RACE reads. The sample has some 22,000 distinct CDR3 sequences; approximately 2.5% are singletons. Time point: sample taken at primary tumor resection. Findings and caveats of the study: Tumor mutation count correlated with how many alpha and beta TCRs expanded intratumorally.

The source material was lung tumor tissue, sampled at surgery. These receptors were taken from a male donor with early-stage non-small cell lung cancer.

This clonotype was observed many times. The CDR3 spells CASSQGQGFTEAFF. CDR3 DNA: TGTGCCAGCAGCCAGGGACAGGGGTTCACTGAAGCTTTCTTT. The V gene is TRBV3-1, the J gene TRBJ1-1; TRBD1 agrees at 10 bases. CDR3 length: 14 residues. The junction had 2 bases not matched to a gene; V was cut back by 3 bases and J by 4 bases. The germline CDR1 and CDR2 sequences are LGHDT and YNNKEL (reference sequence).

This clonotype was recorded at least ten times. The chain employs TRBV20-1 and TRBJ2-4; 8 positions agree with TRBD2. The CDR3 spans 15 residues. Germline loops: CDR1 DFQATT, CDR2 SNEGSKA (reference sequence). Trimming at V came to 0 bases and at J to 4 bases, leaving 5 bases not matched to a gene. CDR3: CSARDSREGKNIQYF. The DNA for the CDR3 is TGCAGTGCTAGAGATTCACGGGAGGGTAAAAACATTCAGTACTTC.

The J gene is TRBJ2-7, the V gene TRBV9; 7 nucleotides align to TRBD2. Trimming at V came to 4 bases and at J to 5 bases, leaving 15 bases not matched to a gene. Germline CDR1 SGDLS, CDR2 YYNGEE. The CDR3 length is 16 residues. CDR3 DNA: TGTGCCAGCAGCCTCTCTATGGGGGAGGGATCCCACGAGCAGTACTTC. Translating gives CASSLSMGEGSHEQYF.

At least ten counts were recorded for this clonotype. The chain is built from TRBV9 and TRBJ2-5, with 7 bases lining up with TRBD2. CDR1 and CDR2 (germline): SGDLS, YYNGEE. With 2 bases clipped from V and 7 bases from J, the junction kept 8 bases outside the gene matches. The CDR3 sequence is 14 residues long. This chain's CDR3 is CASSVREGLGTQYF. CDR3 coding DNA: TGTGCCAGCAGCGTGAGGGAGGGATTAGGGACCCAGTACTTC. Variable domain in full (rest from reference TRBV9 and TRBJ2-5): DSGVTQTPKHLITATGQRVTLRCSPRSGDLSVYWYQQSLDQGLQFLIQYYNGEERAKGNILERFSAQQFPDLHSELNLSSLELGDSALYFCASSVREGLGTQYFGPGTRLLVL.

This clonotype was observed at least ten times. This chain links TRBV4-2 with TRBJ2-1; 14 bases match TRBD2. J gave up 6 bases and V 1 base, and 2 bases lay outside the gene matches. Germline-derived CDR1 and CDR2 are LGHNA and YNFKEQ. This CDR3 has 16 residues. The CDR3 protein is CASSQGGLAGVNEQFF. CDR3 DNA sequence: TGTGCCAGCAGCCAAGGGGGACTAGCGGGGGTCAATGAGCAGTTCTTC.

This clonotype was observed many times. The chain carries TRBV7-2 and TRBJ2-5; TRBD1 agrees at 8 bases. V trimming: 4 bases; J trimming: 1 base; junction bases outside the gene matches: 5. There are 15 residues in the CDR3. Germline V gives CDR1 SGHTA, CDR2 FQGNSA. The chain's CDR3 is CASSSGQGLQETQYF. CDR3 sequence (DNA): TGTGCCAGCAGCTCCGGACAGGGCCTCCAAGAGACCCAGTACTTC.

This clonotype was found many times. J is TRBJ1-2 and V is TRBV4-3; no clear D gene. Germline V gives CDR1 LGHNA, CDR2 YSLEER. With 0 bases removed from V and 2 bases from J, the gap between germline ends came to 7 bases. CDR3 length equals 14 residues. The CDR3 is CASSQEGRNYGYTF. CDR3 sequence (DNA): TGCGCCAGCAGCCAAGAGGGCAGAAACTATGGCTACACCTTC.

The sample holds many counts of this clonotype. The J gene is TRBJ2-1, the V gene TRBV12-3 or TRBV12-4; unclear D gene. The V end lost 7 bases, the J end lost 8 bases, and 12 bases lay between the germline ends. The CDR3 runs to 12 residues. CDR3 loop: CASNRLFDEQFF. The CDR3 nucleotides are TGTGCCAGCAACCGACTGTTCGATGAGCAGTTCTTC.

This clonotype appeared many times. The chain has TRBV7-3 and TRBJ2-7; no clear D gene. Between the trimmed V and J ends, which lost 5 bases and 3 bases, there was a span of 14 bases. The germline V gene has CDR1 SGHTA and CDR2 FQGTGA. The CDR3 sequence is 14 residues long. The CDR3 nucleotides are TGTGCCAGCAGCCCCCAACCTAATAGCTACGAGCAGTACTTC. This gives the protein CASSPQPNSYEQYF.

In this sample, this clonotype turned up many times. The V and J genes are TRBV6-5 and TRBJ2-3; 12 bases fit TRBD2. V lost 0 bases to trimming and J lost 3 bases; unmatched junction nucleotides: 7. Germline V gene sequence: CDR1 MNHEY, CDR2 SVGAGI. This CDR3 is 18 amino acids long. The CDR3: CASSYSSWLAGGTDTQYF. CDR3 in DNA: TGTGCCAGCAGTTACTCGAGTTGGCTAGCGGGAGGGACAGATACGCAGTATTTT.

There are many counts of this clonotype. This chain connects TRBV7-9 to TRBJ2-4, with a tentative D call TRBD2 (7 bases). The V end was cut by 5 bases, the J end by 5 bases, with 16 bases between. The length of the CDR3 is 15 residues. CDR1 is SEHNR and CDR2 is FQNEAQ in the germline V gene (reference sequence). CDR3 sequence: CASSQQGRGENIQYF. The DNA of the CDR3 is TGTGCCAGCAGCCAACAGGGACGGGGGGAAAACATTCAGTACTTC.

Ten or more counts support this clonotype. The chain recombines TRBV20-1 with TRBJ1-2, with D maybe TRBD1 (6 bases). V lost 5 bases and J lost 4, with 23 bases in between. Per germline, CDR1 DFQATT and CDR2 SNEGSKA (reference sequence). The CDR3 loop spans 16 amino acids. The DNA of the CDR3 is TGCAGTGCTCAAAACCCGACAGGAGTCCTTGGCTATGGCTACACCTTC. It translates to CSAQNPTGVLGYGYTF.

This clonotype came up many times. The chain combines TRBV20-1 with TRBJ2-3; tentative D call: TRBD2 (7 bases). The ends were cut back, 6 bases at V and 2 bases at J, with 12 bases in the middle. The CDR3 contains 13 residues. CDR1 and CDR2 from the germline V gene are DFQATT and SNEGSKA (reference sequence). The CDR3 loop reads CSARGALTDTQYF. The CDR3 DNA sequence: TGCAGTGCCCGGGGGGCACTCACAGATACGCAGTATTTT.

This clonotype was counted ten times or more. The CDR3 sequence is CAISGGTGDYGYTF. DNA of the CDR3: TGTGCCATCAGTGGCGGGACAGGGGACTATGGCTACACCTTC. This chain uses TRBV10-3 with TRBJ1-2; TRBD1 matches at 10 bases. From germline, CDR1 is ENHRY and CDR2 SYGVKD. This CDR3 comprises 14 residues. The V segment lost 4 bases and the J segment 3 bases; nucleotides outside the gene matches: 2.

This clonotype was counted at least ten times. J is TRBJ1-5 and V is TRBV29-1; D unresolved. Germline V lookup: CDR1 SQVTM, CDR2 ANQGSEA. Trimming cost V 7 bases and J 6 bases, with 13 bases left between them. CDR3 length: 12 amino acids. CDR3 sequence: CSAESAGQPQHF. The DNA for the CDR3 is TGCAGCGCCGAATCGGCGGGTCAGCCCCAGCATTTT.

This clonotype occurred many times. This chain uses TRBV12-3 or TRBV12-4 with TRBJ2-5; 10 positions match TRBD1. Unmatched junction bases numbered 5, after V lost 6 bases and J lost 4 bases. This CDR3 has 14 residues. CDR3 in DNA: TGTGCCAGCAGGAGACAGGGGGCGGGAGAGACCCAGTACTTC. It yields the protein CASRRQGAGETQYF.

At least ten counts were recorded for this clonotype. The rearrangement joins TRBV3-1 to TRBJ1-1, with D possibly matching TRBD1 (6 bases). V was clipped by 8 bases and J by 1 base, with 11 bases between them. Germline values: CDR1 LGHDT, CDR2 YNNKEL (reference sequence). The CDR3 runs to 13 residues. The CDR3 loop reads CASGDTPNTEAFF. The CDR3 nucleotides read TGTGCCAGCGGGGACACACCGAACACTGAAGCTTTCTTT.

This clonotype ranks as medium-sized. The CDR3 bases are TGTGCCAGCAGCTCGGGACCGGGTAACTACGAGCAGTACTTC. It codes for CASSSGPGNYEQYF. This chain connects TRBV7-2 to TRBJ2-7; D may correspond to TRBD1 or TRBD2 (5 bases each). Germline V gene lookup returns CDR1 SGHTA and CDR2 FQGNSA. V lost 4 bases and J lost 3, with 13 bases in between. The CDR3 loop spans 14 amino acids. Variable domain in full (rest from reference TRBV7-2 and TRBJ2-7): GAGVSQSPSNKVTEKGKDVELRCDPISGHTALYWYRQSLGQGLEFLIYFQGNSAPDKSGLPSDRFSAERTGGSVSTLTIQRTQQEDSAVYLCASSSGPGNYEQYFGPGTRLTVT.

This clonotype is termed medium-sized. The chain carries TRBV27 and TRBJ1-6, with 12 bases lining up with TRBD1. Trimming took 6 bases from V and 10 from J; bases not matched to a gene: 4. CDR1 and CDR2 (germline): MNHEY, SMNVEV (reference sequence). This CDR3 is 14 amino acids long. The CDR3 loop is CASRTGTGGSPLHF. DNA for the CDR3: TGTGCCAGCAGGACCGGGACAGGGGGCTCACCCCTCCACTTT.

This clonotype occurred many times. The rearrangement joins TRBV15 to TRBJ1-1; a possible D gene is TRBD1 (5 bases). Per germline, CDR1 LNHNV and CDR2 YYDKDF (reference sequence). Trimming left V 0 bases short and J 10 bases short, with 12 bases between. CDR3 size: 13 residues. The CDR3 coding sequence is TGTGCCACCAGCAGAGATATGCGGCAGGGAGCTTTCTTT. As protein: CATSRDMRQGAFF. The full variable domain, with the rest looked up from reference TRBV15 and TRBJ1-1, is DAMVIQNPRYQVTQFGKPVTLSCSQTLNHNVMYWYQQKSSQAPKLLFHYYDKDFNNEADTPDNFQSRRPNTSFCFLDIRSPGLGDTAMYLCATSRDMRQGAFFGQGTRLTVV.

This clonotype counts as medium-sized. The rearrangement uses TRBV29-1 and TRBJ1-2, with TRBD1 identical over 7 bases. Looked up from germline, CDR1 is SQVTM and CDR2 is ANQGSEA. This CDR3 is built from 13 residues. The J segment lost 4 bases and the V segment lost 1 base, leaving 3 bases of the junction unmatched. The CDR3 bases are TGCAGCGTTGAAGCCGGGGACAGCTATGGCTACACCTTC. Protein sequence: CSVEAGDSYGYTF.